The sequence of this T cell receptor beta chain was determined in a study of blood T cell repertoires in COVID-19. Study as a whole: The analysed material was cDNA or gDNA that came from T cells, B-cell-depleted T cells, or PBMCs.

Original handling: Amplification with reference gene primers provided the estimates of nucleated cell counts. The data were produced by immunoSEQ multiplex PCR, yet TCRdb's version contains in-frame clones alone and is incomplete. The V and J calls and clone size were taken over from that table, and D and trimming were inferred from the DNA. This table holds some 140,000 clones, about 86% found once. The study drew participants aged about 18 to 95 years from some 25 US areas. Participant-reported clinical history was the basis for cohort assignment. V was pared by 11 bases and J by 0 bases, with 8 bases of the junction left unmatched. There are 14 residues in the CDR3. Germline CDR1 reads WNHNN; CDR2 reads SYGVQD (reference sequence). This clone has just a few counts.

The V gene is TRBV10-1, the J gene TRBJ2-7, with 9 bases identical to TRBD2. The sequence was obtained from a man between 35 and 55 years old with acute COVID-19. Sequencing was carried out using PBMCs or T cells enriched from blood (not recorded which). The chain's CDR3 is CAAQKREVSYEQYF. The CDR3 DNA reads TGCGCCGCCCAGAAGCGGGAGGTCTCCTACGAGCAGTACTTC.